The rows below give T cell receptor beta chains drawn from one sample of a study of shared clonotypes between healthy human individuals. Assay: immunoSEQ multiplex PCR; the TCRdb copy retains only in-frame clones and omits some. Of about 2 million clones detected, over 85% appear once; the ten largest clones hold under 0.15%. Sequenced: naive CD4+ T cells sorted from blood. The source of these receptors is a man younger than 30 in good health. Both conserved end residues are part of each CDR3. A D gene is named only where the DNA matches it firmly. Size is omitted from some rows. Given values are once, few, many or a class for expanded clones.

>TRBJ2-2|TRBD2|.|TRBV18
TGTGCCAGCTCACCGACTAGCGGGAGGGCCGGGGAGCTGTTTTTT
CASSPTSGRAGELFF
>TRBJ1-5|.|.|TRBV4-2
TGTGCCAGCAGCCCTGATGTAGCGGCGGCAGGGAGCAATCAGCCCCAGCATTTT
CASSPDVAAAGSNQPQHF
>TRBJ2-3|.|.|TRBV5-1
TGCGCCAGCAGCTTGTCCGGGTATAGGACAGATACGCAGTATTTT
CASSLSGYRTDTQYF
>TRBJ1-4|.|once|TRBV2
TGTGCCAGCAGAGACAGTCCCTCGTTACTTAATGAAAAACTGTTTTTT
CASRDSPSLLNEKLFF
>TRBJ2-6|.|.|TRBV9
TGTGCCAGCAGCGTAGACCTTTCTGGGGCCAACGTCCTGACTTTC
CASSVDLSGANVLTF
>TRBJ1-1|.|.|TRBV29-1
TGCAGCGTTGATCGGACTGAAGCTTTCTTT
CSVDRTEAFF
>TRBJ2-7|TRBD1|.|TRBV5-6
TGTGCCAGCAGCCCTGACAGGGGAATCTACTACGAGCAGTACTTC
CASSPDRGIYYEQYF
>TRBJ2-2|TRBD2|.|TRBV6-5
TGTGCCAGCAGTTACTCAACTAGCGGGGGGACCGGGGAGCTGTTTTTT
CASSYSTSGGTGELFF
>TRBJ2-7|TRBD2|.|TRBV5-1
TGCGCCAGCAGCTTGGTTCGGCTAGCGGGAGACGAGCAGTACTTC
CASSLVRLAGDEQYF
>TRBJ2-7|.|.|TRBV11-2
TGTGCCAGCAGCTTAGATCTTGGGGGCGGCGAGCAGTACTTC
CASSLDLGGGEQYF